A selection of T cell receptor beta chains follows, all from one sample in a study of cytomegalovirus exposure and HLA in healthy donors. The data were produced by immunoSEQ multiplex PCR, yet TCRdb's version contains in-frame clones alone and is incomplete. The sample gives 150,000 to 200,000 clones, approximately 70% of which show up once; approximately 1.8% is in the top ten. Sequencing used PBMCs. The receptors come from a woman in her twenties or thirties in good health and CMV-seronegative. Each CDR3 is given with its conserved first and last residue. D genes are given only for firm matches.

d_call | v_call | cdr3_aa
TRBD1 | TRBV7-3 | CASSWDSQETQYF
. | TRBV14 | CASSVLAPLYNEQFF
. | TRBV21-1 | CASSKGETGGPNYGYTF
TRBD2 | TRBV7-9 | CASSFRAGEGEQFF
. | TRBV19 | CASSIDHGLRYEQYF
. | TRBV4-2 | CASSQDSGGIYGYTF
TRBD1 | TRBV2 | CASRERTGGPEQYF
TRBD2 | TRBV6-5 | CASSPPAGGYNEQFF
. | TRBV7-6 | CASSLLANTGELFF
. | TRBV5-4 | CASSQGGPEAFF
TRBD1 | TRBV7-9 | CASSLAGQDYGYTF
TRBD2 | TRBV5-1 | CASSLGLAGERQETQYF
. | TRBV5-5 | CASSLVYIQGAFF
TRBD2 | TRBV5-4 | CASSTTRDYPAETQYF
TRBD1 | TRBV9 | CASSAIPGQGITDTQYF
TRBD1 | TRBV7-2 | CASSATGIAYGYTF
TRBD1 | TRBV4-2 | CASSQETGGSSNQPQHF
TRBD1 | TRBV6-5 | CASRPQGAGYGYTF
TRBD1 | TRBV29-1 | CSQGQGAGEQFF
TRBD1 | TRBV7-9 | CASSNANDRGLGYTF
. | TRBV4-1 | CASSQAPAAEYEQYF
TRBD2 | TRBV2 | CASSDSTSGATDTQYF
. | TRBV5-1 | CASSLNSAYEQYF
TRBD1 | TRBV5-8 | CASNKGGDRVPHF
TRBD2 | TRBV4-1 | CASSQALGLAYEQYF
TRBD2 | TRBV30 | CAWSSYSGRRIYNEQFF
. | TRBV20-1 | CSAREGGGYTF
. | TRBV7-9 | CASSFGSDTQYF
. | TRBV27 | CASSLENWGEQYF
TRBD1 | TRBV6-5 | CASSSTGGGNTIYF
TRBD1 | TRBV4-2 | CASSQATGGSETQYF
TRBD2 | TRBV5-4 | CASSLGLAGRADTQYF
. | TRBV2 | CASSEGSQRINYEQYF
. | TRBV25-1 | CASSADGNQPQHF
. | TRBV10-3 | CAISESLNTQYF
TRBD2 | TRBV9 | CASSVGVAGPLGETQYF
. | TRBV10-2 | CASSESYRETQYF
TRBD2 | TRBV11-2 | CASSLDGRGTDTQYF
TRBD1 | TRBV30 | CAWSVPTGGAYEQYF
. | TRBV6-9 | CASSWPQYSNQPQHF
. | TRBV19 | CASSTQGNQPQHF
TRBD1 | TRBV5-6 | CASSTRGLSQPQHF
TRBD1 | TRBV5-4 | CASSSTGSGANVLTF
. | TRBV27 | CASRWLRKASNEKLFF
TRBD1 | TRBV18 | CASSPGTGNTEAFF
. | TRBV15 | CATSSRDAFYEQYF